This T cell receptor (beta chain) stems from a study of vaccination effects on CD4 cells after COVID-19. Overall study findings and caveats: Early timepoints after infection were absent, and convalescent patients were few in the study.

Remarks on this clone: Its antigen is not known.

Only in-frame clones appear in the TCRdb table, and some are missing; sequencing was by immunoSEQ multiplex PCR. The repertoire has roughly 45,000 clones, around 70% of them found once; the top ten carry about 31%. Before sequencing took place, the ViraFEST assay used viral peptide pools to expand antigen-specific CD4+ T cells. Upon completion of around eleven days in culture, CD4+ T cells were isolated. From March to December 2020, the person had a SARS-CoV-2 infection that was confirmed by PCR. Half the medium was replaced with IL-2 medium on days 3 and 7. The sample was CD4+ T cells from PBMCs cultured with a peptide pool, taken before COVID-19 vaccination. The receptor comes from a human donor who had a prior SARS-CoV-2 infection.

CDR3 nucleotides: TGTGCCAGCAGCTGGGACCGGGACAGATATGGCTACACCTTC. It codes for CASSWDRDRYGYTF. The gene calls are TRBV5-4 and TRBJ1-2, with TRBD1 identical over 7 bases. V lost 3 bases and J lost 5; bases outside the gene matches: 7. Germline CDR1 reads SGHNT; CDR2 reads YYREEE (reference sequence). The CDR3 totals 14 residues.